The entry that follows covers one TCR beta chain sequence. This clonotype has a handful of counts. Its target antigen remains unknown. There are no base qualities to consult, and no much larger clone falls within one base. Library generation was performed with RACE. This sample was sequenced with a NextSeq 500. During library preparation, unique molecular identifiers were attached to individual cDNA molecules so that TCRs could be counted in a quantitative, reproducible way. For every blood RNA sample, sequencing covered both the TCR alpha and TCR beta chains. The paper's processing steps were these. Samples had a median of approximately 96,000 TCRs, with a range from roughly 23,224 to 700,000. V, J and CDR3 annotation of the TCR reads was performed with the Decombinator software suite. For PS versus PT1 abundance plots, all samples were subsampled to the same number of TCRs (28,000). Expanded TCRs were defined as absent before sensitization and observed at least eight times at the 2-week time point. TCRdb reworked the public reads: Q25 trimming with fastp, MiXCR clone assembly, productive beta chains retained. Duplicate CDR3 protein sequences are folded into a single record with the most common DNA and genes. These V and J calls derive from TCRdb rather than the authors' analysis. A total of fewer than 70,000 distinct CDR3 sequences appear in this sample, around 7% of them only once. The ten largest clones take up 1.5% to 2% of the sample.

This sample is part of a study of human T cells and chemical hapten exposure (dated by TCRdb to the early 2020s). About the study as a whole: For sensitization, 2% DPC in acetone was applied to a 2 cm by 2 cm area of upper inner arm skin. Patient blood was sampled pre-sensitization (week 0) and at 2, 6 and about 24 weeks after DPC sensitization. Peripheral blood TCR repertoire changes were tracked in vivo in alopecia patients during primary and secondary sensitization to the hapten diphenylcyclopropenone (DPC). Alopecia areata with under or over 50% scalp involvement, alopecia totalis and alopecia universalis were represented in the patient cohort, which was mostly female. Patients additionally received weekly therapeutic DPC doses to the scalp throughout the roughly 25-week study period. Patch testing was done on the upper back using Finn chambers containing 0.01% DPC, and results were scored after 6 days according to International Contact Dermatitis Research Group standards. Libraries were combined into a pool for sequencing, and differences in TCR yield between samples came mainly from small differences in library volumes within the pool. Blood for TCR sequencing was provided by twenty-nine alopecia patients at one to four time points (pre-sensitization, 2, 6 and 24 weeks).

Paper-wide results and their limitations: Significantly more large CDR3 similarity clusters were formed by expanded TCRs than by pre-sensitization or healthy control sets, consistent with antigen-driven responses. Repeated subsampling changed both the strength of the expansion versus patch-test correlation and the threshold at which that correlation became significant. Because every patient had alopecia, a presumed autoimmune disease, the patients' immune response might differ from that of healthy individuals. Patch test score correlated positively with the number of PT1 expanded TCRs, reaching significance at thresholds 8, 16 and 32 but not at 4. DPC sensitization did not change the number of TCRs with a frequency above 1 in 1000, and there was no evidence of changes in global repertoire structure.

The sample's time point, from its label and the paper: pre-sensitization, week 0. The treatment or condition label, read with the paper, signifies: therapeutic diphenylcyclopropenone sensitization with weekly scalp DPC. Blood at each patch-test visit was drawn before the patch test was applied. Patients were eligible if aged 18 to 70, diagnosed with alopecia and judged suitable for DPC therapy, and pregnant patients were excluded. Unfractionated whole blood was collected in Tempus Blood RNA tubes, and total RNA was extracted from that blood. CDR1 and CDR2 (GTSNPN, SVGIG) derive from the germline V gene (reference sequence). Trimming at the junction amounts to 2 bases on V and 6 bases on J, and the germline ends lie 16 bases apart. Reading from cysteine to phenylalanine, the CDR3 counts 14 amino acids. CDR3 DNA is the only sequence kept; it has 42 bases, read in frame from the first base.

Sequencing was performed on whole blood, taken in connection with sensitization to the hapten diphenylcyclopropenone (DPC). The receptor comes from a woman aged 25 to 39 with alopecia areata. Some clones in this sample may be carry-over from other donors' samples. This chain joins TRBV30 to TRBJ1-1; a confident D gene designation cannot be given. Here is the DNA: TGTGCCTGGAGTTCTGGACTGGGTATCGCTGAAGCTTTCTTT. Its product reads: CAWSSGLGIAEAFF.